These 10 T cell receptor beta chains were sequenced from one sample in a study of shared clonotypes between healthy human individuals. Sequenced by immunoSEQ multiplex PCR; TCRdb stores in-frame clones only, minus some. Of 740,000 or so clones listed, 73% are singletons. Sequenced sample: memory CD4+ T cells sorted from blood. The sample's subset: CD45RA-negative fraction. All receptors derive from a woman in her thirties in good health.

CDR3 loop: CASSLSGTTPQGTQYF. Written as DNA, the CDR3 is TGTGCCAGCAGCTTAAGTGGGACTACGCCTCAGGGTACGCAGTATTTT. This chain connects TRBV7-3 to TRBJ2-3, with 7 bases identical to TRBD2. Germline loops: CDR1 SGHTA, CDR2 FQGTGA. The CDR3 totals 16 residues. With 1 base clipped from V and 8 bases from J, the junction kept 12 bases outside the gene matches.

This chain links TRBV14 with TRBJ2-1; 9 bases agree with TRBD1. Germline CDR1 is SGHDN and CDR2 is FVKESK. The CDR3 consists of 20 residues. Trimming took 2 bases from V and 2 from J; bases not matched to a gene: 16. The CDR3 sequence: CASSQPPTGGGWTAYNEQFF. The CDR3 DNA reads TGTGCCAGCAGCCAACCACCCACAGGGGGCGGATGGACTGCCTACAATGAGCAGTTCTTC. The variable domain in full, completed from reference TRBV14 and TRBJ2-1, reads EAGVTQFPSHSVIEKGQTVTLRCDPISGHDNLYWYRRVMGKEIKFLLHFVKESKQDESGMPNNRFLAERTGGTYSTLKVQPAELEDSGVYFCASSQPPTGGGWTAYNEQFFGPGTRLTVL.

This clone came up once. Given a much more abundant clone one base away, this may be a read error. Additional DNA sequences in this sample encode the identical CDR3. The genes are TRBV5-1 and TRBJ1-1; D not resolved. This CDR3 is built from 13 residues. CDR1 SGHRS and CDR2 YFSETQ come from the germline V gene. V was shortened by 2 bases and J by 1 base, with 6 bases between the two germline ends. The CDR3 reads CASSFAGNTEAFF. CDR3 nucleotide sequence: TGCGCCAGCAGCTTCGCAGGGAACACTGAAGCTTTCTTT.

This clone was observed a single time. The gene calls are TRBV19 and TRBJ1-5, with D maybe TRBD1 (5 bases). The CDR3 length is 14 residues. Per the germline V gene, CDR1 is LNHDA and CDR2 is SQIVND (reference sequence). Trimming took 5 bases from V and 3 from J, leaving 11 bases between them. The CDR3 sequence: CASSVTAFNQPQHF. The CDR3 nucleotides read TGTGCCAGTAGTGTGACAGCGTTCAATCAGCCCCAGCATTTT.

The V gene is TRBV6-1, the J gene TRBJ1-3; 8 bases match TRBD1. The CDR3 loop spans 18 amino acids. The germline V gene has CDR1 MNHNS and CDR2 SASEGT. V shed 2 bases and J 0 bases; nucleotides not matched to a gene: 9. In DNA, the CDR3 is TGTGCCAGCAGTGAAAGGGGGACAGGACGCAGCTCTGGAAACACCATATATTTT. It codes for CASSERGTGRSSGNTIYF.

The chain carries TRBV19 and TRBJ1-2; no clear D gene. The CDR3 contains 16 residues. V dropped 3 bases and J dropped 2 bases, with 16 bases sitting between them. Germline CDR1 is LNHDA and CDR2 is SQIVND (reference sequence). This CDR3 is CASSIRRAAENYGYTF. The DNA of the CDR3 is TGTGCCAGTAGTATTCGGAGGGCGGCCGAAAACTATGGCTACACCTTC.

The genes are TRBV6-5 and TRBJ2-2, with D unresolved. V lost 2 bases, J lost 1 base, and 2 bases lay in between. This CDR3 region has 13 residues. The germline CDR1 and CDR2 sequences are MNHEY and SVGAGI. Here the CDR3 DNA reads TGTGCCAGCAGTTACGAGAACACCGGGGAGCTGTTTTTT. The encoded protein is CASSYENTGELFF.

The V and J genes are TRBV6-1 and TRBJ2-7; 10 bases line up with TRBD2. Germline V gene lookup returns CDR1 MNHNS and CDR2 SASEGT. The CDR3 totals 13 residues. The V and J ends lost 2 bases and 6 bases, in that order; junction bases with no gene match: 1. CDR3 amino acids: CASSETSGIEQYF. In DNA, the CDR3 is TGTGCCAGCAGTGAAACTAGCGGGATCGAGCAGTACTTC.

The J gene is TRBJ2-1, the V gene TRBV28; TRBD2 matches at 9 bases. Unmatched junction bases numbered 5, after V lost 6 bases and J lost 2 bases. Germline V CDR1 and CDR2: MDHEN, SYDVKM. The CDR3 totals 15 residues. For the CDR3, the DNA is TGTGCCAGCAGAATCCGACTAGCGGCCTACAATGAGCAGTTCTTC. Translated: CASRIRLAAYNEQFF.

This chain connects TRBV6-5 to TRBJ1-2; D is possibly TRBD1 (6 bases). From germline, CDR1 is MNHEY and CDR2 SVGAGI. The length of the CDR3 is 13 residues. V was pared by 5 bases and J by 8 bases, with 15 bases between. The CDR3 loop is CASSRQGSMGYTF. Here the CDR3 DNA reads TGTGCCAGCAGTCGCCAGGGGAGCATGGGCTACACCTTC.